These 21 T cell receptor beta chains share one sample of origin, sequenced in a study of cytomegalovirus exposure and HLA in healthy donors. The PCR employed 60 Vbeta primers together with 13 Jbeta primers. TCRdb keeps only in-frame clones here, not all; method: immunoSEQ multiplex PCR. This table holds tens of thousands of clones, 65% to 80% found once. Sequencing was done on a sample of PBMCs. The receptors were sampled from a man aged 30-40 years in good health and CMV-seronegative.

The chain employs TRBV6-5 and TRBJ1-1; unclear D gene. V was shortened by 2 bases and J by 5 bases, with 15 bases between the two germline ends. Germline values: CDR1 MNHEY, CDR2 SVGAGI. CDR3 length: 15 residues. The CDR3 DNA sequence: TGTGCCAGCAGTTACGGAGAGGGATCGGGTACTGAAGCTTTCTTT. This translates into CASSYGEGSGTEAFF.

The chain is built from TRBV6-1 and TRBJ2-5, with D perhaps matching TRBD1 (8 bases). This CDR3 has 18 residues. CDR1 and CDR2 (germline): MNHNS, SASEGT. The V end lost 3 bases, the J end lost 7 bases, and 27 bases lay between the germline ends. Here the CDR3 reads CASSELRTGRTGTGTQYF. The CDR3 region has the DNA TGTGCCAGCAGTGAGCTACGGACCGGGAGGACAGGGACCGGGACCCAGTACTTC.

Concerning this clone: The junction departs from germline at one end; a sequencing error may be responsible. CDR3 sequence reads: CASIQGQGSLDEQYF. As DNA, the CDR3 is TGCGCCAGCATCCAAGGACAGGGCAGTTTGGACGAGCAGTACTTC. V is TRBV4-1 and J is TRBJ2-7, with 8 bases lining up with TRBD1. The CDR3 is made up of 15 amino acids. The V gene's germline CDR1 is MGHRA and CDR2 YSYEKL.

The chain recombines TRBV6-5 with TRBJ1-2; a weak D match, TRBD1 (6 bases). This CDR3 contains 15 residues. Germline lookup yields CDR1 MNHEY and CDR2 SVGAGI. V was clipped by 2 bases and J by 6 bases, with 16 bases between them. This chain's CDR3 is CASSYGDGGLHGYTF. In DNA, the CDR3 is TGTGCCAGCAGTTACGGTGACGGGGGGCTTCATGGCTACACCTTC.

J is TRBJ1-5 and V is TRBV7-2; the D is unclear. V dropped 1 base and J dropped 1 base, with 8 bases sitting between them. CDR3 length: 15 residues. Germline V lookup: CDR1 SGHTA, CDR2 FQGNSA. For the CDR3, the DNA is TGTGCCAGCAGCTTAGATTCGGGGAGCAATCAGCCCCAGCATTTT. This sequence encodes CASSLDSGSNQPQHF.

V and J are TRBV7-8 and TRBJ1-2; the D gene is possibly TRBD1 (6 bases). Germline CDR1 and CDR2: SGHVS and FQNEAQ. The V end lost 5 bases, the J end lost 8 bases, and 18 bases lay between the germline ends. There are 14 residues in the CDR3. CDR3 sequence (DNA): TGTGCCAGCAGCAGCCGGGACAAGCCGAGGGGCTACACCTTC. Its protein product is CASSSRDKPRGYTF.

This clone showed up just a few times. The V gene is TRBV30, the J gene TRBJ1-1; 7 bases are shared with TRBD1. J was trimmed by 3 bases and V by 3 bases; bases with no gene match: 4. The CDR3 runs 13 residues. The germline gives CDR1 GTSNPN, CDR2 SVGIG (reference sequence). The CDR3 spells CAWRPTGHTEAFF. CDR3 DNA sequence: TGTGCCTGGAGGCCGACAGGGCACACTGAAGCTTTCTTT.

Concerning this clone: At one end the junction does not follow the germline gene, possibly because of a read error. Other DNA sequences within the sample encode an identical CDR3. The chain employs TRBV2 and TRBJ2-3; no reliable D call. The germline V gene has CDR1 SNHLY and CDR2 FYNNEI. The CDR3 loop spans 11 amino acids. CDR3 amino acids: CASSVGDTQYF. In DNA form, the CDR3 reads TGCGCCAGCAGTGTCGGGGATACGCAGTATTTT. The entire variable domain, with the rest obtained from reference TRBV2 and TRBJ2-3, is as follows: EPEVTQTPSHQVTQMGQEVILRCVPISNHLYFYWYRQILGQKVEFLVSFYNNEISEKSEIFDDQFSVERPDGSNFTLKIRSTKLEDSAMYFCASSVGDTQYFGPGTRLTVL.

The chain uses TRBV5-1 and TRBJ1-4, with 7 bases matching TRBD1. CDR1 SGHRS and CDR2 YFSETQ come from the germline V gene. J gave up 3 bases and V 4 bases, and 3 bases lay outside the gene matches. The CDR3 length is 14 residues. The CDR3 here is CASSVGTANEKLFF. In DNA, the CDR3 is TGCGCCAGCAGCGTGGGGACAGCTAATGAAAAACTGTTTTTT.

This clone occurred once. The rearrangement links TRBV5-8 to TRBJ2-5; 8 bases match TRBD2. V trimming: 0 bases; J trimming: 4 bases; junction bases outside the gene matches: 5. The CDR3 is made up of 15 amino acids. Germline values: CDR1 SGHTS, CDR2 YDEGEE. The CDR3 protein is CASSLEAGVLETQYF. The CDR3 DNA reads as TGTGCCAGCAGCTTGGAAGCGGGAGTCTTAGAGACCCAGTACTTC. The full variable domain, in which reference TRBV5-8 and TRBJ2-5 provide the parts outside the CDR3, is EAGVTQSPTHLIKTRGQQATLRCSPISGHTSVYWYQQALGLGLQFLLWYDEGEERNRGNFPPRFSGRQFPNYSSELNVNALELEDSALYLCASSLEAGVLETQYFGPGTRLLVL.

The chain is built from TRBV5-4 and TRBJ2-1, with 8 bases that match TRBD2. J gave up 2 bases and V 4 bases, and 5 bases lay outside the gene matches. CDR1 and CDR2 from the germline V gene are SGHNT and YYREEE (reference sequence). The CDR3 spans 15 residues. The CDR3 loop reads CASSLTSGAYNEQFF. In DNA, the CDR3 is TGTGCCAGCAGCCTTACTAGCGGCGCCTACAATGAGCAGTTCTTC.

CDR3 loop: CASSLWGGGETQYF. CDR3 bases: TGTGCCAGCAGCTTATGGGGGGGCGGAGAGACCCAGTACTTC. The V call is TRBV13, the J call TRBJ2-5, with D possibly being TRBD2 (7 bases). Germline values: CDR1 PRHDT, CDR2 FYEKMQ (reference sequence). Deletions cut 2 bases from V and 4 bases from J, with 11 bases between. The CDR3 is 14 amino acids.

This clone has just one count. This chain uses TRBV5-1 with TRBJ2-7, with 15 bases lining up with TRBD2. CDR1 and CDR2 from the germline V gene are SGHRS and YFSETQ. J was trimmed by 0 bases and V by 4 bases; bases with no gene match: 5. CDR3 length: 17 residues. CDR3 sequence reads: CASSPPGLAGGSYEQYF. CDR3 nucleotide sequence: TGCGCCAGCAGCCCACCGGGACTAGCGGGAGGCTCCTACGAGCAGTACTTC.

The sample holds one count of this clone. The chain joins TRBV14 to TRBJ2-5; the D gene is possibly TRBD2 (5 bases). Looked up from germline, CDR1 is SGHDN and CDR2 is FVKESK. This CDR3 spans 13 amino acids. Deletions cut 6 bases from V and 9 bases from J, with 17 bases between. CDR3 DNA: TGTGCCAGCAGTCTCCTAACCCACGGGGCCCAGTACTTC. Its protein is CASSLLTHGAQYF. Full variable domain (missing parts from reference TRBV14 and TRBJ2-5): EAGVTQFPSHSVIEKGQTVTLRCDPISGHDNLYWYRRVMGKEIKFLLHFVKESKQDESGMPNNRFLAERTGGTYSTLKVQPAELEDSGVYFCASSLLTHGAQYFGPGTRLLVL.

The chain carries TRBV25-1 and TRBJ1-5; a possible D gene is TRBD1 (5 bases). V was shortened by 3 bases and J by 3 bases, with 9 bases between the two germline ends. The CDR3 length is 14 residues. CDR1 MGHDK and CDR2 SYGVNS come from the germline V gene. CDR3 nucleotides: TGTGCCAGCAGTGACGACAGAATCAATCAGCCCCAGCATTTT. Its translation is CASSDDRINQPQHF.

A few counts support this clone. This chain links TRBV5-1 with TRBJ2-7; 12 bases fit TRBD2. The J segment lost 5 bases and the V segment lost 1 base, leaving 7 bases of the junction unmatched. In germline, CDR1 is SGHRS, CDR2 YFSETQ. The CDR3 loop spans 16 amino acids. The CDR3 DNA reads as TGCGCCAGCAGCTTGCTAGCGGGAGGGAGCGTCCACGAGCAGTACTTC. It translates to CASSLLAGGSVHEQYF. The full variable domain, rest sourced from reference TRBV5-1 and TRBJ2-7, is KAGVTQTPRYLIKTRGQQVTLSCSPISGHRSVSWYQQTPGQGLQFLFEYFSETQRNKGNFPGRFSGRQFSNSRSEMNVSTLELGDSALYLCASSLLAGGSVHEQYFGPGTRLTVT.

The J gene is TRBJ1-2, the V gene TRBV5-8; TRBD1 matches 9 bases. This CDR3 has 15 amino acids. The trim removed 3 bases at V and 4 bases at J, leaving 7 bases unmatched. Germline lookup yields CDR1 SGHTS and CDR2 YDEGEE. As DNA, the CDR3 is TGTGCCAGCAGCTGGACAGGGGAATATGGCTATGGCTACACCTTC. Translation: CASSWTGEYGYGYTF. Full variable domain (remainder filled in from reference TRBV5-8 and TRBJ1-2): EAGVTQSPTHLIKTRGQQATLRCSPISGHTSVYWYQQALGLGLQFLLWYDEGEERNRGNFPPRFSGRQFPNYSSELNVNALELEDSALYLCASSWTGEYGYGYTFGSGTRLTVV.

This clone showed up just a few times. The J gene is TRBJ1-1, the V gene TRBV5-6; 7 bases fit TRBD1. J lost 7 bases, V lost 3 bases, and 12 bases had no gene match. There are 15 residues in the CDR3. Germline V gene sequence: CDR1 SGHDT, CDR2 YYEEEE. The CDR3 DNA sequence: TGTGCCAGCAGCTCACAGGGCGAGGGGGCAAGTGAAGCTTTCTTT. This sequence encodes CASSSQGEGASEAFF.

The chain combines TRBV11-2 with TRBJ2-3; D unresolved. The CDR3 covers 12 residues. CDR1 is SGHAT and CDR2 is FQNNGV in the germline V gene. The V and J ends lost 5 bases and 2 bases respectively, with 5 bases between them. The CDR3 DNA reads as TGTGCCAGCAGCCCAGTCACAGATACGCAGTATTTT. As protein: CASSPVTDTQYF.

CDR3 protein: CASSHLWGGNTEAFF. The CDR3 DNA follows: TGTGCCAGCAGCCATCTCTGGGGGGGGAACACTGAAGCTTTCTTT. The V gene is TRBV4-2, the J gene TRBJ1-1; the D gene is possibly TRBD1 (5 bases). Germline V lookup: CDR1 LGHNA, CDR2 YNFKEQ. CDR3 length: 15 residues. V dropped 3 bases and J dropped 1 base, with 12 bases sitting between them.

This clone was seen a handful of times. The chain uses TRBV2 and TRBJ1-2; tentative D call: TRBD1 (6 bases). The CDR3 sequence is 13 residues long. Per germline, CDR1 SNHLY and CDR2 FYNNEI. Trimming stripped 9 bases from V and 0 bases from J, with 11 bases between. The CDR3 region has the DNA TGTGCCAGGGGACAAATAACTAACTATGGCTACACCTTC. Translation: CARGQITNYGYTF.